This TCR beta chain comes out of a study of blood T cell repertoires in COVID-19. CDR1 is KGHSH, CDR2 LQKENI, per germline. The CDR3 length is 13 residues. V lost 7 bases to trimming and J lost 4 bases, with 10 bases between them. This clone was recorded a few times. Repertoires were generated with immunoSEQ multiplex PCR, while TCRdb's copy carries only in-frame clones and drops some. The sample lists about 140,000 clones, about 80% occurring once. Material for sequencing was PBMCs or T cells enriched from blood (not recorded which). V and J are TRBV18 and TRBJ1-4; tentative D call: TRBD1 (5 bases). The clonotype was recovered from a woman in her late teens or twenties who had been exposed to COVID-19. In nucleotides, the CDR3 is TGTGCCAGCTTCCAGGGCTTTAATGAAAAACTGTTTTTT. Encoded protein: CASFQGFNEKLFF.